The present entry profiles one T cell receptor (beta chain) with its context. Genes and germline come from the mouse. Read sequence stops 1 residue before the CDR3 end, and the germline J gene provides the missing end. The sample belongs to a study of tissue T cells after allogeneic stem cell transplantation. Time point reported: mouse harvest day 7 after allogeneic transplant. Each mouse received 10^7 T-cell-depleted marrow cells plus 10^6 splenic CD5+ T cells by tail vein. Data came from immunoSEQ multiplex PCR; TCRdb stores just in-frame clones and leaves some out. This table has roughly 6,800 clones, about 46% appearing once. Germline CDR1 is LGHNA and CDR2 is YNLKQL (reference sequence). The V and J ends lost 4 bases and 4 bases, in that order; junction bases with no gene match: 4. CDR3 length: 13 residues.

This chain joins TRBV5 and TRBJ2-7; 7 bases fit TRBD1. The source is a female BALB/c mouse given C57BL/6 T cells with graft-versus-host disease after an allogeneic hematopoietic cell transplant. Sequencing was performed on gut tissue. The CDR3 is CASSPPGQYEQYF. The sequenced part of the CDR3 DNA is TGTGCCAGCAGCCCCCCGGGACAGTATGAACAGTAC.